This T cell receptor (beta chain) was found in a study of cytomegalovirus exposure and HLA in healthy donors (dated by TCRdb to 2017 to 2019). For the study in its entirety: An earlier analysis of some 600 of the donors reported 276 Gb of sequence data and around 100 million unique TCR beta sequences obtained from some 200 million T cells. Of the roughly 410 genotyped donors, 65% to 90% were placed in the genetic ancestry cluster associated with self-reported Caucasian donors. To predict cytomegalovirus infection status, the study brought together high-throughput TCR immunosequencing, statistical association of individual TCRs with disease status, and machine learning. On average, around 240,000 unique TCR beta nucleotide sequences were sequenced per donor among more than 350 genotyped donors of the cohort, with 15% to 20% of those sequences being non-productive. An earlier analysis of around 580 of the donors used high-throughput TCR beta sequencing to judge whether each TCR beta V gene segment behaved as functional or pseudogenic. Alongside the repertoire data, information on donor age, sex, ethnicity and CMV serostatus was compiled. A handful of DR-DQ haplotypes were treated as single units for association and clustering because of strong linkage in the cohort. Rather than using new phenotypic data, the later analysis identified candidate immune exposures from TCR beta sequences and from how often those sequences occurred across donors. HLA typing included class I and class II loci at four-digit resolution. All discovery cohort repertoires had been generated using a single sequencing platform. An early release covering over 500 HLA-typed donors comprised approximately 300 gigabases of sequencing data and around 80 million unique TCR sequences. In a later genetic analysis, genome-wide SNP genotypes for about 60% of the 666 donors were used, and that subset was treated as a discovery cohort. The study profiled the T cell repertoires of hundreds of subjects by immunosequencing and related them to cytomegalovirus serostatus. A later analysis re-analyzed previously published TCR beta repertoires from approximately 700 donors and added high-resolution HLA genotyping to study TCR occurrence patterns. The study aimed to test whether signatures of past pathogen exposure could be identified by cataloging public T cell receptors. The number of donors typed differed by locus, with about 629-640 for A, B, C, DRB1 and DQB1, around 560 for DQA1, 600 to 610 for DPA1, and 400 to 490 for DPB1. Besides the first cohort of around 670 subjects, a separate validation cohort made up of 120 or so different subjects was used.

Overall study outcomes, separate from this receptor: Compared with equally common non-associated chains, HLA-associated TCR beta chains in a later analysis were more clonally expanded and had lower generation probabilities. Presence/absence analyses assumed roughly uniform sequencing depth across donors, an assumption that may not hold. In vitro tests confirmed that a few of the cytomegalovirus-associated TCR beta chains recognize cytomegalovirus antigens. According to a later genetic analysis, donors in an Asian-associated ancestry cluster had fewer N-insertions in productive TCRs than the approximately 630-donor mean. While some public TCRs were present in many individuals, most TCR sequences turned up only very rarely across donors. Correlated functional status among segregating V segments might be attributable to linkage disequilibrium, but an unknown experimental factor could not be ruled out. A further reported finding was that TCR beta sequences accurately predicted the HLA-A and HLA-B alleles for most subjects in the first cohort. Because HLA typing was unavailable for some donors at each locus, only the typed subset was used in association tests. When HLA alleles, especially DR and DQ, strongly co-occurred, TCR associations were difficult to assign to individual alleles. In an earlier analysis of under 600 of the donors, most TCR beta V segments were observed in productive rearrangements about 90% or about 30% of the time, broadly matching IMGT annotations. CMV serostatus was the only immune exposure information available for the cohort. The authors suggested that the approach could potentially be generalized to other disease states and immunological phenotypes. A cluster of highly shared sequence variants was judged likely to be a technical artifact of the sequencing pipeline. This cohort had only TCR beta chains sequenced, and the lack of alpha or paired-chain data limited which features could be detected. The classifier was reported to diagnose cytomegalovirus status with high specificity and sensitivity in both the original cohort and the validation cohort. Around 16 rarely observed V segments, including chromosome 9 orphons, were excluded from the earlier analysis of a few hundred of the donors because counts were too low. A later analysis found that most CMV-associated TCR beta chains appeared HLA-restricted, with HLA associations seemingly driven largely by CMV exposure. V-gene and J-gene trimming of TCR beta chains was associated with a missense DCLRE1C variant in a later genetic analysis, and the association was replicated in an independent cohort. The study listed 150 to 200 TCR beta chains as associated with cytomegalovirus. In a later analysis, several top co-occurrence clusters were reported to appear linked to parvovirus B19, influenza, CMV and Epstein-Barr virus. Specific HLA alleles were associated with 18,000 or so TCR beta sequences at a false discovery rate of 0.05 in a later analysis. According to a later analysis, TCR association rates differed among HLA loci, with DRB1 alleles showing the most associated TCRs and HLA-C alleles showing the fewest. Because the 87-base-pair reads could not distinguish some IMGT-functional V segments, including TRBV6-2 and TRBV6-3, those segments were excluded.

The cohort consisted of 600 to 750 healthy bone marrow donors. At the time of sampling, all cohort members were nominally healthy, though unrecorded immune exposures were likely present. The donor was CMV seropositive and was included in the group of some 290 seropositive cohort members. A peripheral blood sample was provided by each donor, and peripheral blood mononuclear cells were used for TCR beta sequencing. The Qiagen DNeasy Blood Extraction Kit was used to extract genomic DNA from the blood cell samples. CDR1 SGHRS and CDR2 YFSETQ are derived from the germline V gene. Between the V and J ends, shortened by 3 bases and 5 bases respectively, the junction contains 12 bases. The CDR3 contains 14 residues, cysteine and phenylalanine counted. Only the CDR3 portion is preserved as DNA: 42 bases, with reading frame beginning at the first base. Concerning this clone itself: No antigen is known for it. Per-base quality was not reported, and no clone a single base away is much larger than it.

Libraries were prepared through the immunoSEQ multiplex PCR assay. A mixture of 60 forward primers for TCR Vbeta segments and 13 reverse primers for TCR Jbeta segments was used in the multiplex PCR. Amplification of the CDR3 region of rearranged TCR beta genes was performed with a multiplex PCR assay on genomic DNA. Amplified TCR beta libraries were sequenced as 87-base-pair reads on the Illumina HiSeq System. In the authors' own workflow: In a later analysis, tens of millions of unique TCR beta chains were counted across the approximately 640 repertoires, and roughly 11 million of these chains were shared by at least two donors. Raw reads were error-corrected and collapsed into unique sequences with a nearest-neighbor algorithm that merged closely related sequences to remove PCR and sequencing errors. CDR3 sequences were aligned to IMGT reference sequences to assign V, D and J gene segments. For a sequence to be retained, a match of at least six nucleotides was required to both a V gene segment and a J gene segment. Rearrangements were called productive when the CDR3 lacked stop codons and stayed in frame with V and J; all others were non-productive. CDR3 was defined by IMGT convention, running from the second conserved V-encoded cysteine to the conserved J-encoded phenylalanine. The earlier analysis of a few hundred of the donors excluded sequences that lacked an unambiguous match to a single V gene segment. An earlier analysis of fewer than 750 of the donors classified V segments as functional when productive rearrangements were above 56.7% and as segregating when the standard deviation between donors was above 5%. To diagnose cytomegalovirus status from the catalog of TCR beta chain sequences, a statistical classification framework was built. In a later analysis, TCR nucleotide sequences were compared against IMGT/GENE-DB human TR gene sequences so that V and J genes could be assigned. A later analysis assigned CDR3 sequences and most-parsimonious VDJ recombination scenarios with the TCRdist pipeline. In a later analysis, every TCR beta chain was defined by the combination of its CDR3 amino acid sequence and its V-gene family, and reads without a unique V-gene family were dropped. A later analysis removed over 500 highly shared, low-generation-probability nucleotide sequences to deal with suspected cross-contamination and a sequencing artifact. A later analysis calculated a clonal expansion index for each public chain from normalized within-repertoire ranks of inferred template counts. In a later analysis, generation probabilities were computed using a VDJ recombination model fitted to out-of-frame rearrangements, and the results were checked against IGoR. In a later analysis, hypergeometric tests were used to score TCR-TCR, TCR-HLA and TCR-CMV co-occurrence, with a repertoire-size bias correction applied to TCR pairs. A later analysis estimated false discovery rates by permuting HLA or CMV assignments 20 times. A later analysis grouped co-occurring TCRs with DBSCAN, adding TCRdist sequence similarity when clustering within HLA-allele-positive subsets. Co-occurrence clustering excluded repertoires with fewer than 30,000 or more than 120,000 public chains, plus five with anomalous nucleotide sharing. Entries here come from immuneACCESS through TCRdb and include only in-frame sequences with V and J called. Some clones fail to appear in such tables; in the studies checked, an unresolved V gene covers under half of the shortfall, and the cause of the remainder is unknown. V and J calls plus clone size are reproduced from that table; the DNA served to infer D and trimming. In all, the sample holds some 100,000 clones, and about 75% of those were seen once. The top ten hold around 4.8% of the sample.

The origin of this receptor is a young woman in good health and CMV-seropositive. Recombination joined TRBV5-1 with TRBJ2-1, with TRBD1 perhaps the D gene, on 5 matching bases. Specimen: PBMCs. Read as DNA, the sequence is TGCGCCAGCAGCTCCGACAGCCACCACAATGAGCAGTTCTTC. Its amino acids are CASSSDSHHNEQFF.